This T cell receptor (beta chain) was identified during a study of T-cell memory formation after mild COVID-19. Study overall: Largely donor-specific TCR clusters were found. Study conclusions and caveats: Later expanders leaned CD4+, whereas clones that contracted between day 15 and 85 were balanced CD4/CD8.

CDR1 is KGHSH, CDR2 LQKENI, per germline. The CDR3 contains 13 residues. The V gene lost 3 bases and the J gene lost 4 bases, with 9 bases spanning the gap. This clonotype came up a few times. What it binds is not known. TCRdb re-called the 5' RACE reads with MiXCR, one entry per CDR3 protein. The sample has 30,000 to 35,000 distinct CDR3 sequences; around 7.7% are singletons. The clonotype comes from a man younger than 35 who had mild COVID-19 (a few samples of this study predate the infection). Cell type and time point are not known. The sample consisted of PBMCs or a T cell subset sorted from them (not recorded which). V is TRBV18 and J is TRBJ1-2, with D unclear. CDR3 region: CASSPESAYGYTF. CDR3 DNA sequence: TGTGCCAGCTCACCGGAATCAGCCTATGGCTACACCTTC.